This T cell receptor (beta chain) originates from a study of cytomegalovirus exposure and HLA in healthy donors. About the study: Among several hundred genotyped donors, around 80% fell in the Caucasian-associated ancestry cluster. Whole-study results and caveats: In a later analysis, specific HLA alleles were associated with around 17,000 TCR beta sequences at a 0.05 false discovery rate. The authors judged a highly shared variant cluster likely a sequencing artifact.

The PCR used 60 Vbeta and 13 Jbeta primers. Repertoires were generated with immunoSEQ multiplex PCR, while TCRdb's copy carries only in-frame clones and drops some. The sample has approximately 97,000 clones; roughly three quarters are singletons. For this clone: Its antigen is undetermined.

CDR1 is SGHDT and CDR2 is YYEEEE in the germline V gene. The length of the CDR3 is 13 residues. V gave up 2 bases and J gave up 6 bases; unmatched junction bases: 3. Sequencing was done on a sample of PBMCs. This chain links TRBV5-6 with TRBJ2-7; 9 bases map to TRBD1. The receptor was isolated from a male donor in good health and CMV-seropositive. DNA for the CDR3: TGTGCCAGCAGCTTTACAGGGGGCGGCGAGCAGTACTTC. Protein product: CASSFTGGGEQYF. Full variable domain (missing parts from reference TRBV5-6 and TRBJ2-7): DAGVTQSPTHLIKTRGQQVTLRCSPKSGHDTVSWYQQALGQGPQFIFQYYEEEERQRGNFPDRFSGHQFPNYSSELNVNALLLGDSALYLCASSFTGGGEQYFGPGTRLTVT.